A single sample gave rise to the 21 T cell receptor beta chains below, sequenced in a study of OX40 agonist ivuxolimab in advanced cancers. This table comes from immunoSEQ multiplex PCR, and its TCRdb copy is limited to in-frame clones, with some not included. The repertoire holds approximately 91,000 clones, with about 90% as singletons. Specimen: CD4+ or CD8+ T cells sorted from blood, collected in a trial of the OX40 agonist ivuxolimab. Receptors originate from an adult with an advanced solid tumor such as melanoma, head and neck, liver or kidney cancer.

The chain employs TRBV6-5 and TRBJ1-1; TRBD1 matches at 8 bases. The CDR3 covers 13 residues. Germline loops: CDR1 MNHEY, CDR2 SVGAGI. V dropped 5 bases and J dropped 5; count of bases not matched to a gene: 4. CDR3 in amino acids: CASSRNRGTEAFF. CDR3 bases: TGTGCCAGCAGTAGAAACAGGGGGACTGAAGCTTTCTTT.

Written as DNA, the CDR3 is TGTGCCAGCAGCCCCCTCCTCACGGGGGTCAAGTTCTTC. Encoded protein: CASSPLLTGVKFF. The gene calls are TRBV7-2 and TRBJ2-1, with a tentative D call TRBD2 (6 bases). Trimming cost V 5 bases and J 14 bases, with 19 bases left between them. Germline V gene lookup returns CDR1 SGHTA and CDR2 FQGNSA. This CDR3 spans 13 amino acids.

The J gene is TRBJ2-1, the V gene TRBV30; the match to TRBD2 covers 13 bases. Germline lookup yields CDR1 GTSNPN and CDR2 SVGIG (reference sequence). There are 19 residues in the CDR3. V lost 0 bases and J lost 2; bases outside the gene matches: 10. CDR3 loop: CAWSVSLAGGRIAYNEQFF. CDR3 DNA sequence: TGTGCCTGGAGTGTATCACTAGCGGGAGGGAGGATCGCCTACAATGAGCAGTTCTTC.

This clone has at least ten counts. The rearrangement uses TRBV5-1 and TRBJ1-1; D uncertain. This CDR3 spans 16 amino acids. The V and J ends lost 0 bases and 5 bases respectively, with 17 bases between them. The germline V gene has CDR1 SGHRS and CDR2 YFSETQ. CDR3 region: CASSLAALAGRTEAFF. Written as DNA, the CDR3 is TGCGCCAGCAGCTTGGCCGCGTTAGCTGGACGGACTGAAGCTTTCTTT. The complete variable domain, with remaining parts taken from reference TRBV5-1 and TRBJ1-1, reads KAGVTQTPRYLIKTRGQQVTLSCSPISGHRSVSWYQQTPGQGLQFLFEYFSETQRNKGNFPGRFSGRQFSNSRSEMNVSTLELGDSALYLCASSLAALAGRTEAFFGQGTRLTVV.

The table lists this clone with a count of one. This rearrangement joins TRBV6-1 to TRBJ2-7; 8 bases line up with TRBD2. In germline, CDR1 is MNHNS, CDR2 SASEGT. The J segment lost 3 bases and the V segment lost 7 bases, leaving 8 bases of the junction unmatched. CDR3 length: 14 residues. The CDR3 nucleotides are TGTGCCAGCACCCAGCGGGAGACAATCTACGAGCAGTACTTC. It specifies CASTQRETIYEQYF.

This rearrangement joins TRBV5-1 to TRBJ1-1, with 8 bases that match TRBD1. The J segment lost 4 bases and the V segment lost 4 bases, leaving 6 bases of the junction unmatched. From germline, CDR1 is SGHRS and CDR2 YFSETQ. This CDR3 has 14 residues. DNA of the CDR3: TGCGCCAGCAGCCCACAGGGGGAGAGCACTGAAGCTTTCTTT. As protein: CASSPQGESTEAFF. The full variable domain, completed using reference TRBV5-1 and TRBJ1-1, is KAGVTQTPRYLIKTRGQQVTLSCSPISGHRSVSWYQQTPGQGLQFLFEYFSETQRNKGNFPGRFSGRQFSNSRSEMNVSTLELGDSALYLCASSPQGESTEAFFGQGTRLTVV.

The count of this clone is one. The chain links TRBV28 to TRBJ2-7; perhaps TRBD2 as D (6 bases). The V end lost 5 bases, the J end lost 4 bases, and 12 bases lay between the germline ends. This CDR3 is 13 amino acids long. Looked up from germline, CDR1 is MDHEN and CDR2 is SYDVKM. The CDR3 DNA is TGTGCCAGCAGTCAGGGAGGCAGATACGAGCAGTACTTC. Protein sequence: CASSQGGRYEQYF.

The chain employs TRBV19 and TRBJ2-1; weak D call: TRBD1 (5 bases). Germline CDR1 LNHDA, CDR2 SQIVND (reference sequence). This CDR3 region has 14 residues. V shed 2 bases and J shed 6 bases, with 11 bases lying between them. Here the CDR3 DNA reads TGTGCCAGTAGTATAACAGGCCCCCTCAATGAGCAGTTCTTC. Protein: CASSITGPLNEQFF.

The chain carries TRBV11-3 and TRBJ2-5, with 8 bases fitting TRBD2. This CDR3 contains 15 residues. V gave up 2 bases and J gave up 4 bases; unmatched junction bases: 6. Germline CDR1 and CDR2: SGHNT and YENEEA. The CDR3 protein is CASSLSGGVLETQYF. DNA of the CDR3: TGTGCCAGCAGCTTATCCGGGGGGGTCCTAGAGACCCAGTACTTC.

The rearrangement uses TRBV2 and TRBJ1-1; D is unresolved. The CDR3 extends over 17 amino acids. V was cut by 6 bases and J by 4 bases, with 24 bases left in between. Per the germline V gene, CDR1 is SNHLY and CDR2 is FYNNEI. Here the CDR3 DNA reads TGTGCCAGCAGGAGAGAAGGGCAAACTCTCAGCGCCACTGAAGCTTTCTTT. Protein: CASRREGQTLSATEAFF.

The chain couples TRBV5-4 to TRBJ2-2, with 9 bases aligning to TRBD2. Trimming cost V 0 bases and J 7 bases; bases outside gene matches: 10. Per germline, CDR1 SGHNT and CDR2 YYREEE (reference sequence). This CDR3 is 17 amino acids long. As DNA, the CDR3 is TGTGCCAGCAGCTTGGCCGGATCGACTAGCGGAGGCGGGGAGCTGTTTTTT. Translation gives CASSLAGSTSGGGELFF.

The V gene is TRBV19, the J gene TRBJ1-2, with no clear D. The CDR3 has 15 residues. V was shortened by 7 bases and J by 4 bases, with 19 bases between the two germline ends. Germline V CDR1 and CDR2: LNHDA, SQIVND (reference sequence). The CDR3 bases are TGTGCCAGTACCACCTCGGTAGGGTTCAGCTATGGCTACACCTTC. Translated: CASTTSVGFSYGYTF.

The DNA of the CDR3 is TGTGCCAGCAGTTTATGGGCTAGCGGGCAGGGAGAGACCCAGTACTTC. It encodes CASSLWASGQGETQYF. The rearrangement links TRBV28 to TRBJ2-5, with 8 positions matching TRBD2. The V and J ends lost 0 bases and 4 bases, in that order; junction bases with no gene match: 7. The CDR3 spans 16 residues. CDR1 and CDR2 from the germline V gene are MDHEN and SYDVKM.

The J gene is TRBJ2-7, the V gene TRBV5-6; TRBD1 matches at 7 bases. The germline V gene encodes CDR1 SGHDT and CDR2 YYEEEE. J gave up 6 bases and V 4 bases, and 10 bases lay outside the gene matches. The CDR3 spans 14 residues. The CDR3 is CASSGGQNLGEQYF. CDR3 nucleotides: TGTGCCAGCAGCGGGGGACAGAACCTCGGCGAGCAGTACTTC. Full variable domain (remainder filled in from reference TRBV5-6 and TRBJ2-7): DAGVTQSPTHLIKTRGQQVTLRCSPKSGHDTVSWYQQALGQGPQFIFQYYEEEERQRGNFPDRFSGHQFPNYSSELNVNALLLGDSALYLCASSGGQNLGEQYFGPGTRLTVT.

This clone was detected only once. Written as DNA, the CDR3 is TGTGCCATCAGTCCTAAAAGCAGACTAGCGGGAGAGACCCAGTACTTC. Amino acids: CAISPKSRLAGETQYF. The V gene is TRBV10-3, the J gene TRBJ2-5; TRBD2 matches 10 bases. CDR3 length: 16 residues. In germline, CDR1 is ENHRY, CDR2 SYGVKD. The V gene end was trimmed by 5 bases and the J gene end by 4 bases; junction bases not matched to a gene: 10.

This clone was observed a handful of times. V and J are TRBV10-3 and TRBJ1-2; possibly TRBD1 for D (6 bases). The germline V gene encodes CDR1 ENHRY and CDR2 SYGVKD. Trimming cost V 4 bases and J 5 bases, with 11 bases left between them. This CDR3 is 13 amino acids long. In DNA, the CDR3 is TGTGCCATCAGTGGACAGGAAGGGTATGGCTACACCTTC. Its translation is CAISGQEGYGYTF.

The V call is TRBV7-2, the J call TRBJ1-2; TRBD1 agrees at 9 bases. The CDR3 length is 14 residues. Germline assignment: CDR1 SGHTA and CDR2 FQGNSA. Unmatched junction bases numbered 9, after V lost 5 bases and J lost 8 bases. The DNA for the CDR3 is TGTGCCAGCAGCCTTCTACAGGGGGCAGGGGGCTACACCTTC. It yields the protein CASSLLQGAGGYTF.

This chain uses TRBV11-3 with TRBJ2-4; D gene ambiguous. Germline V gene lookup returns CDR1 SGHNT and CDR2 YENEEA. This CDR3 is built from 13 residues. Trimming shortened V by 5 bases and J by 3 bases, and 8 bases separated the two germline ends. This CDR3 reads CASSAAFKNIQYF. The CDR3 region has the DNA TGTGCCAGCAGCGCCGCTTTCAAAAACATTCAGTACTTC.

The DNA for the CDR3 is TGTGCCAGCAGCCCGACCGGGACAGGGGGACCTGAAGCTTTCTTT. Its translation: CASSPTGTGGPEAFF. V usage is TRBV5-6 and J usage is TRBJ1-1; 11 nucleotides align to TRBD1. This CDR3 region has 15 residues. Germline CDR1 and CDR2: SGHDT and YYEEEE. V lost 4 bases to trimming and J lost 6 bases; unmatched junction nucleotides: 8.

The chain couples TRBV5-4 to TRBJ2-7, with 8 nucleotides matching TRBD2. Germline CDR1 and CDR2: SGHNT and YYREEE (reference sequence). V lost 2 bases, J lost 4 bases, and 2 bases stayed unmatched. This CDR3 region has 13 residues. As DNA, the CDR3 is TGTGCCAGCAGCTTAACTAGCGGATACGAGCAGTACGTC. Translated: CASSLTSGYEQYV.

This clone has only a few counts. The gene calls are TRBV27 and TRBJ1-1, with TRBD1 matching 7 bases. Germline V CDR1 and CDR2: MNHEY, SMNVEV (reference sequence). The CDR3 totals 15 residues. V lost 5 bases, J lost 4 bases, and 10 bases stayed unmatched. The CDR3 bases are TGTGCCAGCAGTCCTCGACAGGGAATCCCCACTGAAGCTTTCTTT. Its protein is CASSPRQGIPTEAFF.